The sequence of this T cell receptor (beta chain) was determined in a study of T cell repertoires in cytomegalovirus infection. About the study: Public signatures in TCR beta pointed to CMV infection and matching HLA type.

TCRdb itself ran the reads through MiXCR, one entry per CDR3 protein. The data hold roughly 570,000 distinct CDR3 sequences, with over 35% observed a single time. This clonotype occurred a few times. The antigen remains undetermined. CDR3 length equals 14 residues. Germline V lookup: CDR1 MNHEY, CDR2 SVGAGI. V lost 0 bases to trimming and J lost 11 bases, with 14 bases between them. This chain uses TRBV6-5 with TRBJ1-5, with D perhaps matching TRBD1 (6 bases). This TCR came from a human donor in good health (CMV status not recorded). Some clones in this sample may be carry-over from other donors' samples. The specimen was cultured PBMCs, collected from culture after CMV antigen stimulation. The CDR3 spells CASSYSGGTGTQHF. Written as DNA, the CDR3 is TGTGCCAGCAGTTACTCAGGGGGGACCGGGACCCAGCATTTT.